This T cell receptor beta chain appears in the sequencing data of a study of blood T cell repertoires in COVID-19. Study summary: Both acute and convalescent COVID-19 samples were obtained from the United States, Italy and Spain.

Per the original data handling: Estimation of nucleated cell counts was performed using reference gene primer amplification. Measured with immunoSEQ multiplex PCR; TCRdb has only the in-frame clones, and not every one. V and J calls and clone size follow that table, whereas D and trimming were derived from the DNA. The sample contains some 350,000 clones, 90% to 95% of which appear only once. V gave up 6 bases and J gave up 5 bases; unmatched junction bases: 7. Germline V gene lookup returns CDR1 MNHEY and CDR2 SVGAGI. The CDR3 covers 14 residues. Sequenced input: peripheral blood. The sequence came from a young woman who had recovered from COVID-19. V is TRBV6-5 and J is TRBJ1-2; 9 nucleotides line up with TRBD1. The CDR3 is CASRETGGFYGYTF. As DNA, the CDR3 is TGTGCCAGCAGGGAGACAGGGGGTTTTTATGGCTACACCTTC.